This T cell receptor (beta chain) comes out of a study of T cell changes during pregnancy in multiple sclerosis. Trimming at V came to 1 base and at J to 2 bases, leaving 8 bases not matched to a gene. Germline V lookup: CDR1 LNHNV, CDR2 YYDKDF (reference sequence). The CDR3 has 18 residues. Assay used: immunoSEQ multiplex PCR; TCRdb lists only in-frame clones, some missing. Of some 66,000 clones in the sample, 90% to 95% were seen once. The J gene is TRBJ1-3, the V gene TRBV15, with 10 bases lining up with TRBD1. The sequence was obtained from a female donor with multiple sclerosis, enrolled in a pregnancy study. The sample here was CD8+ T cells from peripheral blood mononuclear cells, taken before pregnancy. CDR3 in amino acids: CATSRVSDRGSAGNTIYF. For the CDR3, the DNA is TGTGCCACCAGCAGAGTGTCGGACAGGGGGTCAGCTGGAAACACCATATATTTT.